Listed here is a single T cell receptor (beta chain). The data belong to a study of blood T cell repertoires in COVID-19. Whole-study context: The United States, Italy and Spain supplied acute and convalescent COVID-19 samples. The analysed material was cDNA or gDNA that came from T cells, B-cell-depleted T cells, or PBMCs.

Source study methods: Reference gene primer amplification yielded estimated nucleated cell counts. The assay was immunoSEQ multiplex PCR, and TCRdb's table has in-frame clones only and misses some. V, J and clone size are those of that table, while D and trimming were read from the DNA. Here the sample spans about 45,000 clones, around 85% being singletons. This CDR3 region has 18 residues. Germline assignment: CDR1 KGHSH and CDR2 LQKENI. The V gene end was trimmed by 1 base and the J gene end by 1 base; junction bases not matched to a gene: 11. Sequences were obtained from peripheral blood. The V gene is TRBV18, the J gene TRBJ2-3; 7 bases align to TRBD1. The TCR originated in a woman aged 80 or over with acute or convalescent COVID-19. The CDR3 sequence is CASSPRVLGQGGTDTQYF. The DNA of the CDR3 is TGTGCCAGCTCACCACGTGTTCTTGGGCAGGGGGGCACAGATACGCAGTATTTT.